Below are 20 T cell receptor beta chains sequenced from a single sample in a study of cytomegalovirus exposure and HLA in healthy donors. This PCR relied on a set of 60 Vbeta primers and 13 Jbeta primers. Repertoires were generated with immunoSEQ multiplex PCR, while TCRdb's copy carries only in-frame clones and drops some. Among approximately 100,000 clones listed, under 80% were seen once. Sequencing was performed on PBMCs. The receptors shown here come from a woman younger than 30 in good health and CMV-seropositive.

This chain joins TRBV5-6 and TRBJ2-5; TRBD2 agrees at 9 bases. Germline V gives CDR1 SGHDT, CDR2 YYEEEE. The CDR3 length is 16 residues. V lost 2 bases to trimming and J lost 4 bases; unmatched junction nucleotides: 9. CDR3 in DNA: TGTGCCAGCAGCTTCGGCCTCGGGACTAGCCCAGAGACCCAGTACTTC. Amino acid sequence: CASSFGLGTSPETQYF.

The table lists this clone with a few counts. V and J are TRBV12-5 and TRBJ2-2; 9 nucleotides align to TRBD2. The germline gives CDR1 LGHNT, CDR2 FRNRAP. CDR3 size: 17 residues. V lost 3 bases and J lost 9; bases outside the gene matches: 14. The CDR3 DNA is TGTGCTAGTGGTTTCGGTAGCGGGGGCCGCCGTGTCCGGGAGCTGTTTTTT. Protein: CASGFGSGGRRVRELFF.

CDR3 amino acids: CATSREYRGTNEKLFF. For the CDR3, the DNA is TGTGCCACCAGCAGAGAGTACAGGGGTACTAATGAAAAACTGTTTTTT. The chain recombines TRBV15 with TRBJ1-4; 7 positions match TRBD1. This CDR3 is built from 16 residues. J gave up 2 bases and V 0 bases, and 3 bases lay outside the gene matches. CDR1 LNHNV and CDR2 YYDKDF come from the germline V gene (reference sequence).

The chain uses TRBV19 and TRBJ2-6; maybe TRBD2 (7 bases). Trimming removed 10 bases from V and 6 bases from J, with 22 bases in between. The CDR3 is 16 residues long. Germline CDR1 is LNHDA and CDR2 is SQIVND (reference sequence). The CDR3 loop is CATSSGRGSVANVLTF. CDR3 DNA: TGTGCCACTTCCTCGGGGAGGGGGTCCGTGGCCAACGTCCTGACTTTC. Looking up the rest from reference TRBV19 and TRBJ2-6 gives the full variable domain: DGGITQSPKYLFRKEGQNVTLSCEQNLNHDAMYWYRQDPGQGLRLIYYSQIVNDFQKGDIAEGYSVSREKKESFPLTVTSAQKNPTAFYLCATSSGRGSVANVLTFGAGSRLTVL.

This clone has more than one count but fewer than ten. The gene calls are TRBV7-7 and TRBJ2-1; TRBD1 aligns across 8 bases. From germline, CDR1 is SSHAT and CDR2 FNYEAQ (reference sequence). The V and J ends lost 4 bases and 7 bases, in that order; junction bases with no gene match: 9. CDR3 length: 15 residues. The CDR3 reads CASSSGTGKMNEQFF. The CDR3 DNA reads TGTGCCAGCAGCTCCGGGACAGGAAAGATGAATGAGCAGTTCTTC.

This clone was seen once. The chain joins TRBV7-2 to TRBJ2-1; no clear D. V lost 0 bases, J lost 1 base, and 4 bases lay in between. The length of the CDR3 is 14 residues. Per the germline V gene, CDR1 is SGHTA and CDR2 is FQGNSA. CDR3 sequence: CASSLAESYNEQFF. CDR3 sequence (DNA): TGTGCCAGCAGCTTAGCGGAGTCCTACAATGAGCAGTTCTTC.

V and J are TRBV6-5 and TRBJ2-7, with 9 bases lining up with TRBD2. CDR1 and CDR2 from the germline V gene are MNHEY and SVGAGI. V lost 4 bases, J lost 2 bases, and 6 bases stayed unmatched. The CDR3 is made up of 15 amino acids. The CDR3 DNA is TGTGCCAGCAGTTTCCGGACTAGCGCGACCTACGAGCAGTACTTC. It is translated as CASSFRTSATYEQYF.

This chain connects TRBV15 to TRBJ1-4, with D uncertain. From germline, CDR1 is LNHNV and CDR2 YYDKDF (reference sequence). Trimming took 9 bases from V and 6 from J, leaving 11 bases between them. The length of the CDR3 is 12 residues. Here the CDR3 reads CATSLVDEKLFF. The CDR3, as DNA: TGTGCCACTTCACTTGTAGATGAAAAACTGTTTTTT.

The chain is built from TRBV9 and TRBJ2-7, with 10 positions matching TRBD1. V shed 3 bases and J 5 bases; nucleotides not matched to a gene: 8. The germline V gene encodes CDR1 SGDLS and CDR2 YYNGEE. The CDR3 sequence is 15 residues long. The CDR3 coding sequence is TGTGCCAGCAGCGCCCGACAGGGGGCACTCCACGAGCAGTACTTC. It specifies CASSARQGALHEQYF.

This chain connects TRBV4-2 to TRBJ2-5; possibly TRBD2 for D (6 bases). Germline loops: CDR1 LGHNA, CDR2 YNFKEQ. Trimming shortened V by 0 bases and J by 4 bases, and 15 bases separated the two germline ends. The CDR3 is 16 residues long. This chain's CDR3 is CASSQDWFGGGETQYF. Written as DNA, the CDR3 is TGTGCCAGCAGCCAAGATTGGTTCGGGGGAGGAGAGACCCAGTACTTC.

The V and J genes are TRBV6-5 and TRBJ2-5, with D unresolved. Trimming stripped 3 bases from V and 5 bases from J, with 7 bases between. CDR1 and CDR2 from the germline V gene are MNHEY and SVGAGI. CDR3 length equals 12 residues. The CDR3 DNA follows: TGTGCCAGCAGTTATGCCGGGGAGACCCAGTACTTC. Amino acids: CASSYAGETQYF.

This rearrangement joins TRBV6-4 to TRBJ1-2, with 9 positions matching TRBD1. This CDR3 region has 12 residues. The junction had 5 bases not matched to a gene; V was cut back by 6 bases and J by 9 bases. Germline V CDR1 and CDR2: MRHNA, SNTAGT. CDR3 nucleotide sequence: TGTGCCAGCAGGCCGGGACAGGGAAGCTACACCTTC. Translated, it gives CASRPGQGSYTF.

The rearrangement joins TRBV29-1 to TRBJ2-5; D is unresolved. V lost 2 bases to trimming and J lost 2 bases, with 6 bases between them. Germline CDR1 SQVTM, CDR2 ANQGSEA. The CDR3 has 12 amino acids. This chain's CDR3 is CSVEHGQETQYF. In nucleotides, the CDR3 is TGCAGCGTTGAACACGGGCAAGAGACCCAGTACTTC.

The CDR3 loop is CSVEGWTKRGKDTEAFF. CDR3 sequence (DNA): TGCAGCGTTGAAGGGTGGACGAAACGGGGGAAGGACACTGAAGCTTTCTTT. The chain employs TRBV29-1 and TRBJ1-1; D is perhaps TRBD1 (5 bases). The CDR3 totals 17 residues. Deletions cut 1 base from V and 3 bases from J, with 21 bases between. The germline V gene has CDR1 SQVTM and CDR2 ANQGSEA.

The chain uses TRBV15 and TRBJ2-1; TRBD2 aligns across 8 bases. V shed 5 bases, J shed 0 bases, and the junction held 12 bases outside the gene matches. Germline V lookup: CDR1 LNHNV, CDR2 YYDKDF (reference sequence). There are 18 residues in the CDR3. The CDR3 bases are TGTGCCACCAGCGGGGGAGCGGGGGCCACGAGCTCCTACAATGAGCAGTTCTTC. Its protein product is CATSGGAGATSSYNEQFF.

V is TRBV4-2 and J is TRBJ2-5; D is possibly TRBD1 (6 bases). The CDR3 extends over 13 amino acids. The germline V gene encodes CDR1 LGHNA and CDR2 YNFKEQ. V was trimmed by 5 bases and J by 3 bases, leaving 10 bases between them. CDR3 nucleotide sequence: TGTGCCAGCAGCGCTTCAGGGGAAGAGACCCAGTACTTC. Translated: CASSASGEETQYF.

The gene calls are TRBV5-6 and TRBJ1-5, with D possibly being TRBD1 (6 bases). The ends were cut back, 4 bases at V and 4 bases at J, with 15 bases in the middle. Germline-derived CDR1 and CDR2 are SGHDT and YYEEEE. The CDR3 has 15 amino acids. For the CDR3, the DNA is TGTGCCAGCAGCCTGCGGCTCACAGGGAATCAGCCCCAGCATTTT. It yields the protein CASSLRLTGNQPQHF.

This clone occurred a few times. DNA for the CDR3: TGCGCCAGCAGCTTGGGTTGGGCAGGTGAAGCTTTCTTT. It is translated as CASSLGWAGEAFF. The chain carries TRBV5-1 and TRBJ1-1; D is undetermined. Germline V lookup: CDR1 SGHRS, CDR2 YFSETQ. The CDR3 is made up of 13 amino acids. V lost 0 bases, J lost 7 bases, and 10 bases lay in between.

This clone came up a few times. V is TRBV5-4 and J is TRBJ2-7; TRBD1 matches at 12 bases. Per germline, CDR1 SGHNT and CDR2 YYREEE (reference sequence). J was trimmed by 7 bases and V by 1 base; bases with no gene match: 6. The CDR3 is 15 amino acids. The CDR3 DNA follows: TGTGCCAGCAGCTTGAGGGGACAGGGGGCTTGGGAGCAGTACTTC. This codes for CASSLRGQGAWEQYF.

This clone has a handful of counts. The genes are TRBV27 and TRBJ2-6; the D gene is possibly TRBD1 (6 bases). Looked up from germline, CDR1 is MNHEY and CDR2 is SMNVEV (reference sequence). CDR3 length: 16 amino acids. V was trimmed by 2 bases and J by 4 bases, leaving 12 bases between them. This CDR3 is CASSLATGSGANVLTF. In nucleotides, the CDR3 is TGTGCCAGCAGTTTAGCTACAGGGTCGGGGGCCAACGTCCTGACTTTC.